This is a list of T cell receptor beta chains from one sample in a study of human T cells and chemical hapten exposure. Using its own MiXCR run on the RACE reads, TCRdb lists one record per CDR3 protein. The sample lists approximately 260,000 distinct CDR3 sequences; about 8.1% were seen once. Sequences were derived from whole blood, sampled in connection with sensitization to the hapten diphenylcyclopropenone (DPC). Receptors were obtained from a middle-aged woman with alopecia areata. Some clones in this sample may be carry-over from other donors' samples. Both conserved end residues are part of each CDR3. Each record gives: D gene, V gene, J gene, clone size, CDR3 DNA, CDR3 protein. The D gene is left open where the match is weak. Not every row has a clone size; where given, it reads once, few, many or a size class.

d_call: NA; v_call: TRBV7-9; j_call: TRBJ2-2; clone_size: many; cdr3_nt: TGTGCCAGCAGGGCAGACACCGGGGAGCTGTTTTTT; cdr3_aa: CASRADTGELFF
d_call: NA; v_call: TRBV28; j_call: TRBJ1-2; clone_size: few; cdr3_nt: TGTGCCAGCAGGAGAGAGGATTCCTGGGGCTACACCTTC; cdr3_aa: CASRREDSWGYTF
d_call: NA; v_call: TRBV5-1; j_call: TRBJ2-5; clone_size: few; cdr3_nt: TGCGCCAGCCTCCCGGACGGAGGAGAGACCCAGTACTTC; cdr3_aa: CASLPDGGETQYF
d_call: NA; v_call: TRBV12-3/TRBV12-4; j_call: TRBJ1-4; clone_size: many; cdr3_nt: TGTGCCAGCAGGCGGTCAACTAATGAAAAACTGTTTTTT; cdr3_aa: CASRRSTNEKLFF
d_call: NA; v_call: TRBV20-1; j_call: TRBJ1-5; clone_size: few; cdr3_nt: TGCAGTGCAAGGGACTCCCAGGGCAATCAGCCCCAGCATTTT; cdr3_aa: CSARDSQGNQPQHF
d_call: NA; v_call: TRBV2; j_call: TRBJ1-2; clone_size: many; cdr3_nt: TGTGCCAGCAGCTCAGAACCTAACTATGGCTACACCTTC; cdr3_aa: CASSSEPNYGYTF
d_call: NA; v_call: TRBV5-1; j_call: TRBJ2-3; clone_size: NA; cdr3_nt: TGCGCCAGCAGCTTGGAGACAAGGTTAACCGATACGCAGTATTTT; cdr3_aa: CASSLETRLTDTQYF
d_call: NA; v_call: TRBV7-6; j_call: TRBJ1-5; clone_size: many; cdr3_nt: TGTGCCAGCAGCTTAGAGGAGGGTTTTAATCAGCCCCAGCATTTT; cdr3_aa: CASSLEEGFNQPQHF
d_call: NA; v_call: TRBV10-2; j_call: TRBJ1-1; clone_size: few; cdr3_nt: TGCGCCAGCCAAAGGACGGACATGAACACTGAAGCTTTCTTT; cdr3_aa: CASQRTDMNTEAFF
d_call: NA; v_call: TRBV6-5; j_call: TRBJ1-6; clone_size: few; cdr3_nt: TGTGCCAGCAGTCAAATCAGGCGGACGGGTTATAATTCACCCCTCCACTTT; cdr3_aa: CASSQIRRTGYNSPLHF
d_call: NA; v_call: TRBV28; j_call: TRBJ2-7; clone_size: many; cdr3_nt: TGTGCCAGCAGTTTGGGGGGTACCGAGCAGTACTTC; cdr3_aa: CASSLGGTEQYF
d_call: TRBD1; v_call: TRBV7-9; j_call: TRBJ1-6; clone_size: few; cdr3_nt: TGTGCCAGCAGCGCGAAATCCGGGACAGGGGTTTCACCCCTCCACTTT; cdr3_aa: CASSAKSGTGVSPLHF
d_call: TRBD1; v_call: TRBV4-3; j_call: TRBJ2-7; clone_size: few; cdr3_nt: TGCGCCAGCAGCCAAGAAGAGGGGACAGGGTCCTACGAGCAGTACTTC; cdr3_aa: CASSQEEGTGSYEQYF
d_call: NA; v_call: TRBV4-3; j_call: TRBJ2-3; clone_size: many; cdr3_nt: TGCGCCAGCAGCCAGTTGTGGACAGATACGCAGTATTTT; cdr3_aa: CASSQLWTDTQYF
d_call: NA; v_call: TRBV28; j_call: TRBJ2-3; clone_size: NA; cdr3_nt: TGTGCCAGCAGTTTGAAGGAGGGCCAACGCACAGATACGCAGTATTTT; cdr3_aa: CASSLKEGQRTDTQYF
d_call: TRBD1; v_call: TRBV12-3/TRBV12-4; j_call: TRBJ2-3; clone_size: NA; cdr3_nt: TGTGCCAGCAGTTTCCGGGACAGGTTGATCACAGATACGCAGTATTTT; cdr3_aa: CASSFRDRLITDTQYF
d_call: TRBD1; v_call: TRBV28; j_call: TRBJ1-6; clone_size: many; cdr3_nt: TGTGCCAGCAGGAAGGATACAGGGGCTTCACCCCTCCACTTT; cdr3_aa: CASRKDTGASPLHF
d_call: NA; v_call: TRBV20-1; j_call: TRBJ1-5; clone_size: NA; cdr3_nt: TGCAGTGCTAGAGATCAGACTTCCGGCAATCAGCCCCAGCATTTT; cdr3_aa: CSARDQTSGNQPQHF
d_call: NA; v_call: TRBV28; j_call: TRBJ1-5; clone_size: NA; cdr3_nt: TGTGCCAGCAAGGCCACCGGTGGCAATCAGCCCCAGCATTTT; cdr3_aa: CASKATGGNQPQHF
d_call: NA; v_call: TRBV19; j_call: TRBJ2-3; clone_size: NA; cdr3_nt: TGTGCCAGTAGTTTGAGACAGGTTTACACAGATACGCAGTATTTT; cdr3_aa: CASSLRQVYTDTQYF
d_call: TRBD1; v_call: TRBV29-1; j_call: TRBJ1-2; clone_size: few; cdr3_nt: TGCAGCGTCGAAGACAGGGGCCTCCCCTATGGCTACACCTTC; cdr3_aa: CSVEDRGLPYGYTF
d_call: NA; v_call: TRBV7-9; j_call: TRBJ2-1; clone_size: few; cdr3_nt: TGTGCCAGCAGCTCGGGGTACGGGCAGTTCTTC; cdr3_aa: CASSSGYGQFF
d_call: TRBD1; v_call: TRBV6-5; j_call: TRBJ1-1; clone_size: few; cdr3_nt: TGTGCCAGCAGTTACTCTAGGACAGGGGGCTTGAACACTGAAGCTTTCTTT; cdr3_aa: CASSYSRTGGLNTEAFF
d_call: NA; v_call: TRBV14; j_call: TRBJ2-5; clone_size: NA; cdr3_nt: TGTGCCAGCAGCCAAGAACCGGCTCCCTGGGGACGGGAGACCCAGTACTTC; cdr3_aa: CASSQEPAPWGRETQYF
d_call: TRBD1; v_call: TRBV7-6; j_call: TRBJ2-7; clone_size: few; cdr3_nt: TGTGCCAGCAGCTTGAACAGGGGGCTCGAGCAGTACTTC; cdr3_aa: CASSLNRGLEQYF
d_call: NA; v_call: TRBV10-3; j_call: TRBJ2-7; clone_size: many; cdr3_nt: TGTGCCATCAGTGAGGAACCATTCTACGAGCAGTACTTC; cdr3_aa: CAISEEPFYEQYF
d_call: TRBD1; v_call: TRBV6-5; j_call: TRBJ1-2; clone_size: many; cdr3_nt: TGTGCCAGCCGACAGGGCTATGGCTACACCTTC; cdr3_aa: CASRQGYGYTF
d_call: NA; v_call: TRBV5-1; j_call: TRBJ1-1; clone_size: many; cdr3_nt: TGCGCCAGCAAGCCCCCCGGGTCCATGAACACTGAAGCTTTCTTT; cdr3_aa: CASKPPGSMNTEAFF
d_call: NA; v_call: TRBV6-1; j_call: TRBJ1-2; clone_size: NA; cdr3_nt: TGTGCCAGCAGAAGGACAGTTTCTAACTATGGCTACACCTTC; cdr3_aa: CASRRTVSNYGYTF
d_call: TRBD2; v_call: TRBV5-1; j_call: TRBJ2-7; clone_size: few; cdr3_nt: TGCGCCAGCAGCTCGGTAGCGGGAGGGCCAGTAACCGAGCAGTACTTC; cdr3_aa: CASSSVAGGPVTEQYF
d_call: NA; v_call: TRBV10-3; j_call: TRBJ2-1; clone_size: few; cdr3_nt: TGTGCCATCAGTGATTTTCTCTTTCACAATGAGCAGTTCTTC; cdr3_aa: CAISDFLFHNEQFF
d_call: TRBD1; v_call: TRBV4-3; j_call: TRBJ2-3; clone_size: NA; cdr3_nt: TGCGCCAGCAGCCAAGGGACAGGGGGCCGGGGCACAGATACGCAGTATTTT; cdr3_aa: CASSQGTGGRGTDTQYF
d_call: NA; v_call: TRBV3-1; j_call: TRBJ2-5; clone_size: many; cdr3_nt: TGTGCCAGCAGCCAAGTCGTCGGGAGCCATTCCCAAGAGACCCAGTACTTC; cdr3_aa: CASSQVVGSHSQETQYF
d_call: TRBD2; v_call: TRBV6-2/TRBV6-3; j_call: TRBJ2-1; clone_size: few; cdr3_nt: TGTGCCAGCGGGTTTGCGCGGGAGGCTGAGCAGTTCTTC; cdr3_aa: CASGFAREAEQFF
d_call: NA; v_call: TRBV27; j_call: TRBJ1-2; clone_size: many; cdr3_nt: TGTGCCAGCAGTCTAACTGCCGACAGTTTCTATGGCTACACCTTC; cdr3_aa: CASSLTADSFYGYTF
d_call: TRBD1; v_call: TRBV28; j_call: TRBJ2-3; clone_size: NA; cdr3_nt: TGTGCCAGCAATTCGGGACAGGGAACGGGCACAGATACGCAGTATTTT; cdr3_aa: CASNSGQGTGTDTQYF
d_call: NA; v_call: TRBV29-1; j_call: TRBJ1-1; clone_size: few; cdr3_nt: TGCAGCGTTGAGGGGGTCGGTGAAGCTTTCTTT; cdr3_aa: CSVEGVGEAFF
d_call: NA; v_call: TRBV6-2/TRBV6-3; j_call: TRBJ1-5; clone_size: few; cdr3_nt: TGTGCCAGCAGCCCGGGACGACAGGTGTTTCAGCCCCAGCATTTT; cdr3_aa: CASSPGRQVFQPQHF
d_call: NA; v_call: TRBV21-1; j_call: TRBJ2-2; clone_size: NA; cdr3_nt: TGTGCCAGCAGCAAAGCGTGCGGGACCGGGGAGCTGTTTTTT; cdr3_aa: CASSKACGTGELFF
d_call: NA; v_call: TRBV28; j_call: TRBJ1-5; clone_size: many; cdr3_nt: TGTGCCAGCAGTGGAGAGACGGACAATCAGCCCCAGCATTTT; cdr3_aa: CASSGETDNQPQHF
d_call: TRBD1; v_call: TRBV12-3/TRBV12-4; j_call: TRBJ1-5; clone_size: few; cdr3_nt: TGTGCCAGCAGTTTAATACAGGGGGTACAGCCCCAGCATTTT; cdr3_aa: CASSLIQGVQPQHF